These 6 T cell receptor beta chains came from one sample sequenced in a study of CD8 T cells in Susac syndrome. RNA amounts of about 0.5 to 1 ug underwent reverse transcription with random hexamers. One entry per CDR3 protein, called by TCRdb with MiXCR from the immunoSEQ multiplex PCR reads. The sample records around 190,000 distinct CDR3 sequences, roughly 92% being singletons. Sequences were obtained from CD4+ T cells from PBMCs. These receptors originate from a human donor with Susac syndrome.

The rearrangement joins TRBV9 to TRBJ2-5; D is possibly TRBD1 (5 bases). Germline loops: CDR1 SGDLS, CDR2 YYNGEE. The CDR3 has 14 amino acids. Trimming cost V 0 bases and J 5 bases, with 11 bases left between them. The CDR3 protein is CASSVGVGRETQYF. CDR3 bases: TGTGCCAGCAGCGTAGGAGTGGGGCGGGAGACCCAGTACTTC. Based on the CDR3 plus reference TRBV9 and TRBJ2-5, the full variable domain is DSGVTQTPKHLITATGQRVTLRCSPRSGDLSVYWYQQSLDQGLQFLIQYYNGEERAKGNILERFSAQQFPDLHSELNLSSLELGDSALYFCASSVGVGRETQYFGPGTRLLVL.

The chain combines TRBV5-6 with TRBJ2-1; D might be TRBD1 or TRBD2, each matching 6 bases. The germline gives CDR1 SGHDT, CDR2 YYEEEE. The CDR3 loop spans 14 amino acids. The ends were cut back, 0 bases at V and 10 bases at J, with 14 bases in the middle. CDR3 in DNA: TGTGCCAGCAGCTTGGAGGGGGGCCGCGGGGAGCAGTTCTTC. Translated: CASSLEGGRGEQFF.

Written as DNA, the CDR3 is TGTGCCAGTAGTATGCGGGGGGTGGATACGCAGTATTTT. It specifies CASSMRGVDTQYF. The chain is built from TRBV19 and TRBJ2-3, with 8 bases aligning to TRBD2. The junction had 2 bases not matched to a gene; V was cut back by 3 bases and J by 6 bases. The CDR3 has 13 amino acids. Germline values: CDR1 LNHDA, CDR2 SQIVND (reference sequence).

The gene calls are TRBV7-9 and TRBJ1-2, with D perhaps TRBD1 (5 bases). In germline, CDR1 is SEHNR, CDR2 FQNEAQ (reference sequence). This CDR3 has 15 residues. The germline V and J ends were trimmed by 0 bases and 2 bases, with 10 bases remaining between them. DNA of the CDR3: TGTGCCAGCAGCTTAGCGGGGCGGACCAACTATGGCTACACCTTC. This encodes CASSLAGRTNYGYTF. Drawing the rest from reference TRBV7-9 and TRBJ1-2, the complete variable domain is DTGVSQNPRHKITKRGQNVTFRCDPISEHNRLYWYRQTLGQGPEFLTYFQNEAQLEKSRLLSDRFSAERPKGSFSTLEIQRTEQGDSAMYLCASSLAGRTNYGYTFGSGTRLTVV.

The rearrangement uses TRBV4-2 and TRBJ2-5; D is unclear. The germline CDR1 and CDR2 sequences are LGHNA and YNFKEQ. The CDR3 totals 13 residues. Trimming left V 4 bases short and J 5 bases short, with 11 bases between. The CDR3 sequence is CASSPFMGETQYF. The CDR3 nucleotides read TGTGCCAGCAGCCCTTTTATGGGGGAGACCCAGTACTTC.

This rearrangement joins TRBV10-1 to TRBJ2-3, with D possibly TRBD2 on 5 matching bases. Germline CDR1 and CDR2: WNHNN and SYGVQD (reference sequence). V lost 4 bases and J 2 bases, leaving 10 bases between the germline ends. This CDR3 comprises 14 residues. The CDR3: CASSANGVTDTQYF. The CDR3, as DNA: TGCGCCAGCAGTGCAAACGGGGTCACAGATACGCAGTATTTT.